The source of this TCR beta chain is a study of blood T cell repertoires in COVID-19. TCRdb's copy holds only in-frame clones and misses some; the assay was immunoSEQ multiplex PCR. The repertoire holds some 390,000 clones, with approximately 89% as singletons. V was clipped by 4 bases and J by 2 bases; unmatched bases: 8. The CDR3 is 14 residues long. Germline loops: CDR1 SQVTM, CDR2 ANQGSEA. The TCR originated in a woman in her 30s who had recovered from COVID-19. Sequencing was carried out using PBMCs or T cells enriched from blood (not recorded which). This rearrangement joins TRBV29-1 to TRBJ2-7; 7 bases agree with TRBD2. The CDR3 DNA follows: TGCAGCGTTGGGGGAGGGGCGGGACCCTACGAGCAGTACTTC. Protein: CSVGGGAGPYEQYF.